Described below is a single T cell receptor beta chain sequence and its context. Sequenced by immunoSEQ multiplex PCR; TCRdb stores in-frame clones only, minus some. The repertoire holds hundreds of thousands of clones, with around 87% as singletons. The data were obtained in a study of blood T cell repertoires in COVID-19. Study as a whole: The study drew acute and convalescent COVID-19 samples from the United States, Italy and Spain.

The CDR3 is 14 amino acids. Germline assignment: CDR1 SGHTS and CDR2 YDEGEE. V lost 6 bases to trimming and J lost 4 bases, with 17 bases between them. The sample was peripheral blood. This rearrangement joins TRBV5-8 to TRBJ2-7; possibly TRBD2 for D (6 bases). This clonotype was sampled from a woman aged 55-70 years with COVID-19, enrolled during active disease. The DNA for the CDR3 is TGTGCCAGCACCGTACGGGGGTCGGCTTACGAGCAGTACTTC. This sequence encodes CASTVRGSAYEQYF. Supplemented by reference TRBV5-8 and TRBJ2-7, the full variable domain reads EAGVTQSPTHLIKTRGQQATLRCSPISGHTSVYWYQQALGLGLQFLLWYDEGEERNRGNFPPRFSGRQFPNYSSELNVNALELEDSALYLCASTVRGSAYEQYFGPGTRLTVT.